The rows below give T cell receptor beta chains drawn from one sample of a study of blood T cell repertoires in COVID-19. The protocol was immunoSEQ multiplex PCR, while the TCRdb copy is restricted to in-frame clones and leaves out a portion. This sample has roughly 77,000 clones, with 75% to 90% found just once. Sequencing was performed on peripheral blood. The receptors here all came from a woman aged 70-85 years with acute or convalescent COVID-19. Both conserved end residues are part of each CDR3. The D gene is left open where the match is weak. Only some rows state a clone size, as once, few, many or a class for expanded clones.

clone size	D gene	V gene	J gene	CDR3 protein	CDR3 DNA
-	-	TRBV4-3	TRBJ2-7	CASSQDLVVGGNHEQYF	TGCGCCAGCAGCCAAGATTTGGTCGTAGGGGGTAACCACGAGCAGTACTTC
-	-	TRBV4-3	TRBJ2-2	CASSLSSNTGELFF	TGCGCCAGCAGCCTTTCTTCCAACACCGGGGAGCTGTTTTTT
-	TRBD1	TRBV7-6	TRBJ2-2	CASSTRDRNTGELFF	TGTGCCAGCAGCACCCGGGACAGAAACACCGGGGAGCTGTTTTTT
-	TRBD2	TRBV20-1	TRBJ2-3	CSASASGGVTDTQYF	TGCAGTGCTAGTGCCAGCGGGGGGGTCACAGATACGCAGTATTTT
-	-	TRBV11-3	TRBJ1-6	CASSLDLHSPLHF	TGTGCCAGCAGCTTAGATCTTCATTCACCCCTCCACTTT
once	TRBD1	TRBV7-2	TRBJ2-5	CASSLQIPGTGEETQYF	TGTGCCAGCAGCCTTCAGATTCCCGGGACAGGGGAAGAGACCCAGTACTTC
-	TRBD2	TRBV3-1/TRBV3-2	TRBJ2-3	CASRQNSGGAREQYF	TGTGCCAGCAGGCAAAATAGCGGGGGGGCCCGAGAGCAGTATTTT
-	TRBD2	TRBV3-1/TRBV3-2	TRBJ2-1	CASSRSGGSEQFF	TGTGCCAGCAGCCGCTCCGGGGGGAGTGAGCAGTTCTTC
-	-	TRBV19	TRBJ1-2	CASSSGQPYTF	TGTGCCAGTAGTTCCGGACAGCCCTACACCTTC
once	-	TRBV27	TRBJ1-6	CASSLSEGYNSPLHF	TGTGCCAGCAGTTTATCGGAGGGATATAATTCACCCCTCCACTTT
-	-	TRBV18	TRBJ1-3	CASSPRGTPGNTIYF	TGTGCCAGCTCACCTAGGGGAACCCCTGGAAACACCATATATTTT
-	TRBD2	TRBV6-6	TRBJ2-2	CASSRRAAGGPGTGELFF	TGTGCCAGCAGCCGAAGGGCTGCGGGGGGGCCCGGCACCGGGGAGCTGTTTTTT
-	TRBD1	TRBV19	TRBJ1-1	CASRGQGAGEAFF	TGTGCCAGTAGGGGACAGGGTGCGGGTGAAGCTTTCTTT
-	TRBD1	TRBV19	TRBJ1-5	CASRLSGTAWNQPQHF	TGTGCCAGTAGACTCTCTGGGACAGCCTGGAATCAGCCCCAGCATTTT
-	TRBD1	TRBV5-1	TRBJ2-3	CASSLEGRGQADTQYF	TGCGCCAGCAGCTTGGAAGGCAGGGGGCAAGCAGATACGCAGTATTTT
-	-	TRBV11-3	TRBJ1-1	CASSLEGTGAFF	TGTGCCAGCAGCTTAGAAGGAACCGGGGCTTTCTTT
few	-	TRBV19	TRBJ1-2	CATWGGYGYTF	TGTGCCACCTGGGGCGGTTATGGCTACACCTTC
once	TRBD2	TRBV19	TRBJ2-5	CASSEGLANIKTQYF	TGTGCCAGTTCCGAGGGACTAGCGAATATAAAGACCCAGTACTTC
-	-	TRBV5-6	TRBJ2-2	CASRSSGELFF	TGTGCCAGCAGGTCCTCCGGGGAGCTGTTTTTT
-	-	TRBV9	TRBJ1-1	CASSVGQLSTEAFF	TGTGCCAGCAGCGTTGGTCAACTGAGCACTGAAGCTTTCTTT
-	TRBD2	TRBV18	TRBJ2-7	CASSPSGGQGEQYF	TGTGCCAGCTCACCTAGCGGGGGGCAGGGCGAGCAGTACTTC
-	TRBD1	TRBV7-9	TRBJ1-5	CASSLGTGVGVQPQHF	TGTGCCAGCAGCTTAGGAACAGGGGTGGGAGTTCAGCCCCAGCATTTT
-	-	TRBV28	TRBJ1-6	CASSLDRNYNSPLHF	TGTGCCAGCAGCCTCGACAGGAACTATAATTCACCCCTCCACTTT
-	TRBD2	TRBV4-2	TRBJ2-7	CASSPLKSLRTSGYEQYF	TGTGCCAGCAGCCCACTCAAATCACTTCGGACTAGCGGGTACGAGCAGTACTTC
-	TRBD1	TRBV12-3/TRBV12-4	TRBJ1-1	CASSGTVGAGAFF	TGTGCCAGCAGCGGGACAGTGGGGGCGGGGGCTTTCTTT
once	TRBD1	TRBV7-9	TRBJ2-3	CASSSPGTGRSDTQYF	TGTGCCAGCAGCTCTCCCGGGACAGGGAGATCAGATACGCAGTATTTT
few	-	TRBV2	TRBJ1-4	CASSEGGGSEKLFF	TGTGCCAGCAGTGAAGGGGGGGGAAGTGAAAAACTGTTTTTT
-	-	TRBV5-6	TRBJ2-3	CASSQQSTLPDTQYF	TGTGCCAGCAGCCAACAGTCTACCCTCCCAGATACGCAGTATTTT
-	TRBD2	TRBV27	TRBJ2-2	CASSGGVPIYTGELFF	TGTGCCAGCTCCGGGGGGGTCCCGATCTACACCGGGGAGCTGTTTTTT
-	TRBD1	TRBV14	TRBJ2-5	CASSHPGTGVRETQYF	TGTGCCAGCAGCCATCCCGGGACAGGGGTTCGGGAGACCCAGTACTTC
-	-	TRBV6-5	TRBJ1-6	CASSYRGSFNSPLHF	TGTGCCAGCAGTTACAGGGGGTCGTTTAATTCACCCCTCCACTTT
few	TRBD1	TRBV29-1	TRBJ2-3	CSVEVPTGGTDTQYF	TGCAGCGTTGAAGTCCCGACAGGGGGCACAGATACGCAGTATTTT
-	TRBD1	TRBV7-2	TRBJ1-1	CASSPLQGTDTEAFF	TGTGCCAGCAGCCCCCTACAGGGGACCGACACTGAAGCTTTCTTT
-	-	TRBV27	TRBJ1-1	CASSLTPGYTEAFF	TGTGCCAGCAGTTTAACACCAGGGTACACTGAAGCTTTCTTT
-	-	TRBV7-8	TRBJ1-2	CASSSRMVGASNYGYTF	TGTGCCAGCAGCTCCCGGATGGTGGGAGCAAGTAACTATGGCTACACCTTC
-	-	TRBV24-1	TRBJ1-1	CATSDLREGRSYGEAFF	TGTGCCACCAGTGACCTCCGGGAGGGTCGATCTTACGGTGAAGCTTTCTTT
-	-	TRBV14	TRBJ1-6	CARGGQDYNSPLHF	TGTGCCAGGGGGGGGCAGGACTATAATTCACCCCTCCACTTT
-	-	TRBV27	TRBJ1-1	CASSSIQSEAFF	TGTGCCAGCAGTTCTATACAGAGTGAAGCTTTCTTT
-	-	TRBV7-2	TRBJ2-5	CASSLVAQETQYF	TGTGCCAGCAGCTTAGTGGCCCAAGAGACCCAGTACTTC
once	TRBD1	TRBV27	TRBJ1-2	CASSPGGGGYGYTF	TGTGCCAGCAGCCCCGGAGGGGGCGGATATGGCTACACCTTC
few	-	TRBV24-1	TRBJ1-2	CATSASYRVGGYTF	TGTGCCACCAGTGCGTCCTACAGGGTTGGTGGCTACACCTTC
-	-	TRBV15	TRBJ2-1	CATSRDRRDNEQFF	TGTGCCACCAGCAGAGATCGGAGGGACAATGAGCAGTTCTTC
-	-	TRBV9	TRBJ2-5	CASSKGEETQYF	TGTGCCAGCAGCAAAGGGGAAGAGACCCAGTACTTC
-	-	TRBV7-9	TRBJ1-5	CASSAPDSHGQPQHF	TGTGCCAGCAGCGCCCCGGACAGTCACGGGCAGCCCCAGCATTTT